This TCR beta chain was sequenced for a study of spatial heterogeneity in lung cancer. Points from the study as a whole: Within tumors, counts of expanded alpha and beta TCRs tracked tumor mutation counts.

TCRdb itself ran the 5' RACE reads through MiXCR, one entry per CDR3 protein. The sample records about 29,000 distinct CDR3 sequences, just over 7% being singletons. The time point is: sample taken at primary tumor resection. Germline-derived CDR1 and CDR2 are SGHAT and FQNNGV. V dropped 5 bases and J dropped 2 bases, with 11 bases sitting between them. CDR3 length: 14 amino acids. This clonotype was picked up many times. The antigen is unknown. Sequences were derived from lung tumor tissue, sampled at surgery. The chain carries TRBV11-2 and TRBJ2-3, with a weak D call TRBD1 (5 bases). The sequence was collected from a male donor with early-stage non-small cell lung cancer. The CDR3 is CASSRGPITDTQYF. CDR3 bases: TGTGCCAGCAGCAGGGGCCCCATCACAGATACGCAGTATTTT.